This TCR beta chain was found in a study of early T cells in non-severe SARS-CoV-2 infection. Study-level findings and limits: VDJdb matching skewed toward anti-spike CD8 responses, missing private and CD4 specificities.

As part of library construction, unique molecular identifiers were attached to individual cDNA molecules. One entry per CDR3 protein, called by TCRdb with MiXCR from the 5' RACE reads. Of tens of thousands of distinct CDR3 sequences in the sample, around 15% were seen once. Trimming shortened V by 5 bases and J by 4 bases, and 18 bases separated the two germline ends. The CDR3 is 15 amino acids. From germline, CDR1 is DFQATT and CDR2 SNEGSKA (reference sequence). With regard to this clonotype: As yet, its antigen is unknown.

This TCR derives from an adult who was a healthcare worker with PCR-confirmed SARS-CoV-2 infection or an uninfected control (not recorded which). The sample was whole blood. The chain is built from TRBV20-1 and TRBJ2-1; D might be TRBD2 (5 bases). The CDR3 DNA reads TGCAGTGCTGCGGAGATGGGCGGGCGATACAATGAGCAGTTCTTC. This translates into CSAAEMGGRYNEQFF.